Listed below are T cell receptor beta chains from one sample, sequenced in a study of OX40 agonist ivuxolimab in advanced cancers. Only in-frame clones appear in the TCRdb table, and some are missing; sequencing was by immunoSEQ multiplex PCR. The sample has 150,000 to 170,000 clones, 94% seen once. The sample consisted of CD4+ or CD8+ T cells sorted from blood, taken in a trial of the OX40 agonist ivuxolimab. All receptors come from an adult with an advanced solid tumor such as melanoma, head and neck, liver or kidney cancer. The CDR3 runs from the conserved cysteine through the conserved F or W. D genes are given only for firm matches. A clone size is listed for some rows: how often the clone was seen (once, few, many), or a class if it is expanded.

V,J,D,size,DNA,CDR3
TRBV6-6,TRBJ2-7,TRBD1,-,TGTGCCAGCAGTCTCCGCCGGGACAGAGGTCCCTACGAGCAGTACTTC,CASSLRRDRGPYEQYF
TRBV5-6,TRBJ2-5,TRBD1,-,TGTGCCAGCAGTAAGGACAGGGGGGTAGAGACCCAGTACTTC,CASSKDRGVETQYF
TRBV18,TRBJ1-1,-,-,TGTGCCAGCTCTCCCGGGATCACCACGAACACTGAAGCTTTCTTT,CASSPGITTNTEAFF
TRBV19,TRBJ2-7,TRBD1,-,TGTGCCAGTAGTATGGGTAGACAGGGCTACGAGCAGTACTTC,CASSMGRQGYEQYF
TRBV6-5,TRBJ1-1,-,-,TGTGCCAGCAGTTACAGTCAGATTTACACTGAAGCTTTCTTT,CASSYSQIYTEAFF
TRBV19,TRBJ2-7,TRBD2,-,TGTGCCAGTAGACTAGCGGGGGTGCTCTCCTACGAGCAGTACTTC,CASRLAGVLSYEQYF
TRBV14,TRBJ2-2,TRBD1,-,TGTGCCAGCAGCTCCGACAGGGCGTGGAACACCGGGGAGCTGTTTTTT,CASSSDRAWNTGELFF
TRBV29-1,TRBJ1-2,-,-,TGCAGCGTTGAAAGGCTCGGCGGCTACACCTTC,CSVERLGGYTF
TRBV18,TRBJ1-4,-,-,TGTGCCAGCTCCCGAGACAGGAGTAATGAAAAACTGTTTTTT,CASSRDRSNEKLFF
TRBV11-2,TRBJ2-1,-,-,TGTGCCAGCACACCCCTATGGGGCAGGACCCTCGGTGAGCAGTTCTTC,CASTPLWGRTLGEQFF
TRBV25-1,TRBJ2-7,TRBD2,-,TGTGCCAGCCCTCACGCGGGGGACTACGAGCAGTACTTC,CASPHAGDYEQYF
TRBV9,TRBJ2-5,TRBD1,-,TGTGCCAGCAGCGTAGAGTCGGGACAGGGCCAAGAGACCCAGTACTTC,CASSVESGQGQETQYF
TRBV7-2,TRBJ2-2,TRBD1,-,TGTGGGACGACAGGGATTATAACCGGGGAGCTGTTTTTT,CGTTGIITGELFF
TRBV6-5,TRBJ2-7,-,-,TGTGCCAGCAGCGGGGGTTCCCACGAGCAGTACTTC,CASSGGSHEQYF
TRBV6-6,TRBJ2-1,TRBD2,once,TGTGCCAGCAGTTCGACTAGCGGGGAACCCAGACATGAGCAGTTCTTC,CASSSTSGEPRHEQFF
TRBV7-3,TRBJ2-1,-,-,TGTGCCAGCAGCTTAGAGGGCTATCGCTCCTACAATGAGCAGTTCTTC,CASSLEGYRSYNEQFF
TRBV19,TRBJ2-3,TRBD2,-,TGTGCCAGTAGTATGTCTCTAGCGGGGGGTACAGATACGCAGTATTTT,CASSMSLAGGTDTQYF